This TCR beta chain was found in a study of blood T cell repertoires in COVID-19. Whole-study context: Material from acute and convalescent COVID-19 was sourced from the United States, Italy and Spain. The analysed material was cDNA or gDNA that came from T cells, B-cell-depleted T cells, or PBMCs.

V lost 2 bases and J 5 bases, leaving 7 bases between the germline ends. Germline CDR1 LGHNT, CDR2 FRNRAP. This CDR3 has 14 amino acids. It was during active infection that Seattle patients were enrolled and then longitudinally followed. In the original workflow: How many nucleated cells were present was estimated from reference gene primer amplification. Assay used: immunoSEQ multiplex PCR; TCRdb lists only in-frame clones, some missing. The V and J calls and clone size come from that table; D and trimming were worked out from the DNA. The repertoire consists of fewer than 50,000 clones, with roughly 84% occurring once and the leading ten covering around 1.6%.

This chain uses TRBV12-5 with TRBJ1-6; no clear D gene. Sequenced input: peripheral blood. This TCR came from a man in his sixties with COVID-19, enrolled during active disease. Here the CDR3 reads CASGLLSNNSPLHF. The CDR3 DNA reads as TGTGCTAGTGGTTTGTTGAGCAATAATTCACCCCTCCACTTT.